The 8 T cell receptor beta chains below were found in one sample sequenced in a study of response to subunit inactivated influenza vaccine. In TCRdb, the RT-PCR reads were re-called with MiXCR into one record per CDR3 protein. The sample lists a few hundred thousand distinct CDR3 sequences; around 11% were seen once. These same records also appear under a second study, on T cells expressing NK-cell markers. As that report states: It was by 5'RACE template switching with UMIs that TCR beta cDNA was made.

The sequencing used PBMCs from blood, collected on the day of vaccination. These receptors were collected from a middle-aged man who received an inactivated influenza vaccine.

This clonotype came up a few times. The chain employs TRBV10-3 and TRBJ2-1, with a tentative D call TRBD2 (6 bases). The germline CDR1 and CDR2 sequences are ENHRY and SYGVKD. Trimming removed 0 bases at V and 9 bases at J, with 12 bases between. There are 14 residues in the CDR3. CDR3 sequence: CAISESGGAGEQFF. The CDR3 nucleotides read TGTGCCATCAGTGAGTCTGGTGGAGCGGGTGAGCAGTTCTTC.

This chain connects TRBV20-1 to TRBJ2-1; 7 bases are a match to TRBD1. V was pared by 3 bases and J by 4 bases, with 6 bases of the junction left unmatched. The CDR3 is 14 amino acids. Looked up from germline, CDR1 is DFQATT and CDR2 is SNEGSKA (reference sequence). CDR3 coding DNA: TGCAGTGCTAGGGCCGGGACAGAGTACAATGAGCAGTTCTTC. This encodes CSARAGTEYNEQFF.

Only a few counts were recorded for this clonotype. The chain's CDR3 is CASSLEKGVSTDTQYF. The DNA for the CDR3 is TGCGCCAGCAGCTTGGAGAAAGGGGTGAGCACAGATACGCAGTATTTT. This chain uses TRBV5-1 with TRBJ2-3; D is perhaps TRBD1 (5 bases). The CDR3 is 16 amino acids. CDR1 and CDR2 from the germline V gene are SGHRS and YFSETQ. V was clipped by 0 bases and J by 0 bases, with 11 bases between them.

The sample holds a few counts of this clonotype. The CDR3 bases are TGCAGTGCTAGATCGGGGCCAGGGGATTCACCCCTCCACTTT. Encoded protein: CSARSGPGDSPLHF. V and J are TRBV20-1 and TRBJ1-6; D is possibly TRBD1 (6 bases). Germline CDR1 is DFQATT and CDR2 is SNEGSKA (reference sequence). Trimming cost V 2 bases and J 8 bases, with 13 bases left between them. This CDR3 is built from 14 residues.

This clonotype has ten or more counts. The CDR3 region has the DNA TGTGCCAGCAGTTTGTCGCGTTACGAGCAGTACTTC. This sequence encodes CASSLSRYEQYF. The V and J genes are TRBV11-2 and TRBJ2-7; D remains unclear. The germline V gene has CDR1 SGHAT and CDR2 FQNNGV. This CDR3 is 12 amino acids long. V gave up 6 bases and J gave up 4 bases, with 10 bases separating them.

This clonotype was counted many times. CDR3 DNA sequence: TGTGCCAGCTCACCGCGCGGGGAGACCCAGTACTTC. Its translation: CASSPRGETQYF. The chain carries TRBV18 and TRBJ2-5; TRBD2 is a possible D gene (5 bases). The CDR3 is made up of 12 amino acids. With 3 bases removed from V and 5 bases from J, the gap between germline ends came to 7 bases. The germline V gene encodes CDR1 KGHSH and CDR2 LQKENI.

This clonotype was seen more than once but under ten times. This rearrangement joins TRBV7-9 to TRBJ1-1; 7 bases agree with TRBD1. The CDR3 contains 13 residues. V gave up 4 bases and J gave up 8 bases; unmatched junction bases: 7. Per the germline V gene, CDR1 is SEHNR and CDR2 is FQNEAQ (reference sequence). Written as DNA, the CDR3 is TGTGCCAGCAGCTCACCTGGGACAGACGAAGCTTTCTTT. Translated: CASSSPGTDEAFF.

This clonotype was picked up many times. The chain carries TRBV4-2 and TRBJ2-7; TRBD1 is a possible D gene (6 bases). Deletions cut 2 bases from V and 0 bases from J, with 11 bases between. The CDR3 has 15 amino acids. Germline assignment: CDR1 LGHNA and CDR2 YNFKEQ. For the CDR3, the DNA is TGTGCCAGCAGCCAACTTCCACAGGGCTCCTACGAGCAGTACTTC. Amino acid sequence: CASSQLPQGSYEQYF.